The 31 T cell receptor beta chains in this list originate from one sample, sequenced in a study of shared clonotypes between healthy human individuals. Measured with immunoSEQ multiplex PCR; TCRdb has only the in-frame clones, and not every one. The sample has a few million clones, approximately 90% seen once. The sequenced sample was naive CD4+ T cells sorted from blood. As to subset: CD45RA+ positively selected. Receptors were obtained from a young man in good health.

This chain connects TRBV10-3 to TRBJ2-7; D may be TRBD1 or TRBD2 (5 bases each). Trimming took 4 bases from V and 4 from J, leaving 20 bases between them. This CDR3 has 16 residues. Germline V gene sequence: CDR1 ENHRY, CDR2 SYGVKD. The CDR3 loop reads CAISGGAPGTGYEQYF. CDR3 nucleotides: TGTGCCATCAGTGGAGGGGCCCCAGGTACCGGGTACGAGCAGTACTTC.

The chain combines TRBV19 with TRBJ2-7; tentatively, D is TRBD2 (5 bases). This CDR3 is 13 amino acids long. CDR1 and CDR2 from the germline V gene are LNHDA and SQIVND (reference sequence). Trimming stripped 4 bases from V and 6 bases from J, with 13 bases between. CDR3 in amino acids: CASSTLRGREQYF. The CDR3 DNA reads as TGTGCCAGTAGTACCTTGAGAGGGCGCGAGCAGTACTTC. The complete variable domain, with remaining parts taken from reference TRBV19 and TRBJ2-7, reads DGGITQSPKYLFRKEGQNVTLSCEQNLNHDAMYWYRQDPGQGLRLIYYSQIVNDFQKGDIAEGYSVSREKKESFPLTVTSAQKNPTAFYLCASSTLRGREQYFGPGTRLTVT.

The gene calls are TRBV4-1 and TRBJ1-3; no clear D gene. Germline V gives CDR1 MGHRA, CDR2 YSYEKL. The CDR3 extends over 17 amino acids. Trimming stripped 0 bases from V and 0 bases from J, with 12 bases between. CDR3 in amino acids: CASSQDRGFSSGNTIYF. CDR3 coding DNA: TGCGCCAGCAGCCAAGATCGAGGGTTCTCCTCTGGAAACACCATATATTTT.

The V gene is TRBV19, the J gene TRBJ2-1; 9 bases agree with TRBD1. CDR1 is LNHDA and CDR2 is SQIVND in the germline V gene (reference sequence). The junction had 9 bases not matched to a gene; V was cut back by 6 bases and J by 3 bases. The CDR3 loop spans 16 amino acids. CDR3: CASRRLGQGSYNEQFF. The CDR3 DNA follows: TGTGCCAGTAGGCGACTCGGACAGGGGAGCTACAATGAGCAGTTCTTC.

This rearrangement joins TRBV6-6 to TRBJ1-5, with a tentative D call TRBD1 (6 bases). Germline assignment: CDR1 MNHNY and CDR2 SVGAGI (reference sequence). The CDR3 covers 14 residues. Between the trimmed V and J ends, which lost 6 bases and 3 bases, there was a span of 12 bases. The CDR3: CASRRGGVNQPQHF. For the CDR3, the DNA is TGTGCCAGCAGGCGGGGGGGCGTCAATCAGCCCCAGCATTTT.

CDR3 nucleotides: TGTGCCAGCAGCTCTCCGGGACTAGCGGGGTACAATGAGCAGTTCTTC. Its translation is CASSSPGLAGYNEQFF. The chain uses TRBV7-9 and TRBJ2-1; 13 nucleotides align to TRBD2. Germline assignment: CDR1 SEHNR and CDR2 FQNEAQ (reference sequence). The CDR3 is 16 amino acids. J lost 4 bases, V lost 4 bases, and 4 bases had no gene match.

Details on this clone: The sample has other DNA sequences that encode this CDR3 too. The rearrangement joins TRBV5-1 to TRBJ2-7; D possibly corresponds to TRBD2 (6 bases). Trimming left V 0 bases short and J 3 bases short, with 13 bases between. Germline V lookup: CDR1 SGHRS, CDR2 YFSETQ. The CDR3 consists of 15 residues. CDR3 in DNA: TGCGCCAGCAGCTTGGGCGGTAGCGGATACTACGAGCAGTACTTC. Translating it yields CASSLGGSGYYEQYF.

V usage is TRBV11-2 and J usage is TRBJ2-1, with a possible D match to TRBD2 (5 bases). Trimming shortened V by 9 bases and J by 12 bases, and 12 bases separated the two germline ends. CDR1 SGHAT and CDR2 FQNNGV come from the germline V gene. CDR3 size: 10 residues. The CDR3 sequence: CASSGIRQFF. CDR3 sequence (DNA): TGTGCCAGTTCGGGAATTCGGCAGTTCTTC.

The chain uses TRBV19 and TRBJ1-4; TRBD1 matches 11 bases. The CDR3 consists of 18 residues. CDR1 LNHDA and CDR2 SQIVND come from the germline V gene (reference sequence). Trimming at V came to 6 bases and at J to 3 bases, leaving 12 bases not matched to a gene. This chain's CDR3 is CASRRSGTGGRANEKLFF. The CDR3 DNA sequence: TGTGCCAGTAGACGGTCGGGGACAGGGGGAAGGGCTAATGAAAAACTGTTTTTT.

The chain carries TRBV5-6 and TRBJ1-1; tentative D call: TRBD1 (5 bases). The CDR3 covers 14 residues. Germline V gene lookup returns CDR1 SGHDT and CDR2 YYEEEE. V lost 2 bases and J 0 bases, leaving 8 bases between the germline ends. The CDR3 region has the DNA TGTGCCAGCAGCTTTGGGGCAGTGAACACTGAAGCTTTCTTT. Protein sequence: CASSFGAVNTEAFF.

V and J are TRBV10-3 and TRBJ2-7; TRBD1 might be the D (5 bases). This CDR3 has 14 residues. In germline, CDR1 is ENHRY, CDR2 SYGVKD. Trimming cost V 0 bases and J 6 bases, with 12 bases left between them. The CDR3 DNA reads TGTGCCATCAGTGAGTCGGGGCAGGTCGGCGAGCAGTACTTC. Translated, it gives CAISESGQVGEQYF.

Turning to this clone: Within the sample, other DNA sequences also encode this same CDR3. The chain combines TRBV28 with TRBJ1-6; D uncertain. This CDR3 comprises 15 residues. V lost 6 bases to trimming and J lost 0 bases, with 9 bases between them. Germline CDR1 MDHEN, CDR2 SYDVKM. CDR3 amino acids: CASSAGSSYNSPLHF. The CDR3 DNA is TGTGCCAGCAGCGCGGGAAGCTCCTATAATTCACCCCTCCACTTT.

Regarding this clone: This specimen includes other DNA sequences encoding the same CDR3. V is TRBV5-1 and J is TRBJ1-6, with 8 bases lining up with TRBD1. The CDR3 is 13 residues long. CDR1 is SGHRS and CDR2 is YFSETQ in the germline V gene. J was trimmed by 6 bases and V by 4 bases; bases with no gene match: 0. Here the CDR3 DNA reads TGCGCCAGCAGCCAGGGGGCTAATTCACCCCTCCACTTT. Its translation is CASSQGANSPLHF.

V is TRBV7-6 and J is TRBJ2-5; no reliable D call. Trimming left V 5 bases short and J 4 bases short, with 11 bases between. Germline CDR1 SGHVS, CDR2 FNYEAQ. CDR3 length equals 13 residues. The CDR3: CASSPRFRETQYF. CDR3 DNA sequence: TGTGCCAGCAGCCCACGGTTCCGAGAGACCCAGTACTTC.

This chain uses TRBV7-2 with TRBJ1-4; 7 positions agree with TRBD1. This CDR3 is built from 17 residues. V shed 5 bases and J 0 bases; nucleotides not matched to a gene: 9. Germline values: CDR1 SGHTA, CDR2 FQGNSA. This CDR3 reads CASSPQGGHTTNEKLFF. For the CDR3, the DNA is TGTGCCAGCAGCCCCCAGGGGGGCCACACAACTAATGAAAAACTGTTTTTT.

V usage is TRBV27 and J usage is TRBJ1-5; 11 nucleotides agree with TRBD1. Germline trimming cut 2 bases from V and 6 bases from J; bases unmatched to any gene: 6. The CDR3 sequence is 16 residues long. The germline V gene has CDR1 MNHEY and CDR2 SMNVEV (reference sequence). The CDR3 loop is CASSLRYGQGAQPQHF. CDR3 in DNA: TGTGCCAGCAGTTTAAGGTACGGACAGGGGGCTCAGCCCCAGCATTTT.

Regarding this clone: This sample includes further DNA sequences coding for the same CDR3. The genes are TRBV11-2 and TRBJ1-3; D remains unclear. Trimming cost V 5 bases and J 4 bases, with 6 bases left between them. Germline CDR1 SGHAT, CDR2 FQNNGV. The CDR3 has 12 amino acids. The CDR3 bases are TGTGCCAGCAGCCCAAGAGGAAACACCATATATTTT. This sequence encodes CASSPRGNTIYF.

About this clone: The sample has other DNA sequences that encode this CDR3 too. The rearrangement links TRBV5-4 to TRBJ2-5; D is ambiguous. From germline, CDR1 is SGHNT and CDR2 YYREEE (reference sequence). V was clipped by 0 bases and J by 1 base, with 7 bases between them. This CDR3 has 14 residues. CDR3 bases: TGTGCCAGCAGCTTGGCCGGACCCCAAGAGACCCAGTACTTC. Residues: CASSLAGPQETQYF.

The chain employs TRBV10-3 and TRBJ2-6; maybe TRBD1 (5 bases). Germline V gives CDR1 ENHRY, CDR2 SYGVKD. The CDR3 consists of 14 residues. The germline V and J ends were trimmed by 6 bases and 0 bases, with 6 bases remaining between them. The CDR3 protein is CAIRGHSGANVLTF. The CDR3 nucleotides are TGTGCCATCAGGGGGCACTCTGGGGCCAACGTCCTGACTTTC.

This rearrangement joins TRBV10-3 to TRBJ2-5; D remains ambiguous. The length of the CDR3 is 15 residues. The V end was cut by 3 bases, the J end by 5 bases, with 16 bases between. Germline V CDR1 and CDR2: ENHRY, SYGVKD. CDR3 coding DNA: TGTGCCATCAGTGACACGCCGGGTGGTGAGGAGACCCAGTACTTC. Translation gives CAISDTPGGEETQYF.

The chain recombines TRBV6-5 with TRBJ2-5, with 8 bases aligning to TRBD2. This CDR3 comprises 15 residues. With 4 bases clipped from V and 7 bases from J, the junction kept 11 bases outside the gene matches. Germline CDR1 and CDR2: MNHEY and SVGAGI. CDR3 in amino acids: CASSSAGLGAGTQYF. The CDR3 coding sequence is TGTGCCAGCAGTTCTGCGGGACTAGGAGCGGGGACCCAGTACTTC.

The chain carries TRBV7-9 and TRBJ2-2; maybe TRBD1 (6 bases). The CDR3 covers 13 residues. The V end was cut by 6 bases, the J end by 1 base, with 6 bases between. Germline V lookup: CDR1 SEHNR, CDR2 FQNEAQ (reference sequence). The CDR3 DNA reads TGTGCCAGCAGGACAGGGAACACCGGGGAGCTGTTTTTT. Amino acids: CASRTGNTGELFF.

The chain uses TRBV29-1 and TRBJ1-2; 9 nucleotides line up with TRBD1. Germline trimming cut 8 bases from V and 2 bases from J; bases unmatched to any gene: 3. The length of the CDR3 is 12 residues. Germline assignment: CDR1 SQVTM and CDR2 ANQGSEA. The CDR3 here is CSFGTGNYGYTF. CDR3 DNA: TGCAGCTTCGGGACAGGGAACTATGGCTACACCTTC.

In its sample, this clone was seen a few times. The genes are TRBV6-5 and TRBJ1-1; D is unresolved. Germline V gene sequence: CDR1 MNHEY, CDR2 SVGAGI. V gave up 6 bases and J gave up 8 bases, with 10 bases separating them. This CDR3 spans 11 amino acids. CDR3 sequence: CASRRAHEAFF. CDR3 bases: TGTGCCAGCAGGCGAGCCCACGAAGCTTTCTTT.

The chain employs TRBV6-1 and TRBJ2-2; perhaps TRBD2 as D (5 bases). This CDR3 has 14 residues. Germline V gene lookup returns CDR1 MNHNS and CDR2 SASEGT. V lost 4 bases and J 7 bases, leaving 13 bases between the germline ends. As DNA, the CDR3 is TGTGCCAGCAGTGTAGAGGGCTTGGGCGGGGAGCTGTTTTTT. Protein: CASSVEGLGGELFF.

V gene TRBV5-1 combines with J gene TRBJ1-2; TRBD1 matches 7 bases. The CDR3 length is 15 residues. Unmatched junction bases numbered 5, after V lost 3 bases and J lost 0 bases. Germline CDR1 SGHRS, CDR2 YFSETQ. Written as DNA, the CDR3 is TGCGCCAGCAGCTACTCGGGACAGCCTAACTATGGCTACACCTTC. Amino acid sequence: CASSYSGQPNYGYTF.

In nucleotides, the CDR3 is TGTGCCAGCAGCCGTTACAAGAGCGAAACGCAGTATTTT. Encoded protein: CASSRYKSETQYF. The chain joins TRBV7-9 to TRBJ2-3; no definite D call. Germline loops: CDR1 SEHNR, CDR2 FQNEAQ (reference sequence). Trimming took off 5 bases at V and 9 bases at J, with 15 bases between the two ends. This CDR3 comprises 13 residues.

This chain joins TRBV6-6 and TRBJ2-2, with TRBD1 as a possible D gene (5 bases). V was pared by 7 bases and J by 5 bases, with 17 bases between. The V gene's germline CDR1 is MNHNY and CDR2 SVGAGI (reference sequence). This CDR3 has 15 amino acids. DNA for the CDR3: TGTGCCAGCAACGTACAGGTGGTGGGGACCGGGGAGCTGTTTTTT. Protein: CASNVQVVGTGELFF.

J is TRBJ2-4 and V is TRBV18; a weak D match, TRBD1 (5 bases). The CDR3 consists of 13 residues. CDR1 is KGHSH, CDR2 LQKENI, per germline. V gave up 2 bases and J gave up 11 bases, with 13 bases separating them. In DNA, the CDR3 is TGTGCCAGCTCACCAGTGCAGGGCGGCGTTCAGTACTTC. It yields the protein CASSPVQGGVQYF.

The gene calls are TRBV5-1 and TRBJ1-4; 7 bases line up with TRBD1. Germline CDR1 reads SGHRS; CDR2 reads YFSETQ. CDR3 size: 15 residues. Germline trimming cut 4 bases from V and 0 bases from J; bases unmatched to any gene: 3. The CDR3 DNA sequence: TGCGCCAGCAGCGGTGGACAGGCAACTAATGAAAAACTGTTTTTT. This sequence encodes CASSGGQATNEKLFF. The entire variable domain, with the rest obtained from reference TRBV5-1 and TRBJ1-4, is as follows: KAGVTQTPRYLIKTRGQQVTLSCSPISGHRSVSWYQQTPGQGLQFLFEYFSETQRNKGNFPGRFSGRQFSNSRSEMNVSTLELGDSALYLCASSGGQATNEKLFFGSGTQLSVL.

For this clone: This CDR3 is also generated by other DNA sequences in the sample. The rearrangement uses TRBV5-6 and TRBJ2-2, with 8 positions matching TRBD1. CDR1 and CDR2 (germline): SGHDT, YYEEEE. The junction had 4 bases not matched to a gene; V was cut back by 4 bases and J by 2 bases. The CDR3 spans 15 residues. The CDR3: CASSPGQVNTGELFF. The CDR3 nucleotides read TGTGCCAGCAGCCCGGGACAGGTTAACACCGGGGAGCTGTTTTTT.